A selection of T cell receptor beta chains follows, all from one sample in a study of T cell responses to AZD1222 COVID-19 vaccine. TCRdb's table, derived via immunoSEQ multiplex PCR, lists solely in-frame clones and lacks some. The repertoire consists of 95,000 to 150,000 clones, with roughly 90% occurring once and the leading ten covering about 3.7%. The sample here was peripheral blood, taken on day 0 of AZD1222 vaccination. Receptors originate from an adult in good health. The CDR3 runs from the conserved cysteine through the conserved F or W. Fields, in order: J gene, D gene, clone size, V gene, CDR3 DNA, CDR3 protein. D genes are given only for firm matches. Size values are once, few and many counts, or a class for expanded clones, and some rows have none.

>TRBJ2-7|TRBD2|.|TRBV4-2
TGTGCCAGCAGCCAGACCGGACTAGCGGGGGCCATAAATCCCTACGAGCAGTACTTC
CASSQTGLAGAINPYEQYF
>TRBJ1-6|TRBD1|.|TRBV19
TGTGCCAGTAGTTTTCTAAGTTCGACAGGGGGTTCACCCCTCCACTTT
CASSFLSSTGGSPLHF
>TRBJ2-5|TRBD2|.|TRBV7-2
TGTGCCAGCAGCCCAGGTCTAGCGGGGGGGCAAGAGACCCAGTACTTC
CASSPGLAGGQETQYF
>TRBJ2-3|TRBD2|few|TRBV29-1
TGCAGCGTTGGTTTAGCGGGGACAGATACGCAGTATTTT
CSVGLAGTDTQYF
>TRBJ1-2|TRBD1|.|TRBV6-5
TGTGCCAGCAGTCCCGACAGGGCACAGGGCTACACCTTC
CASSPDRAQGYTF
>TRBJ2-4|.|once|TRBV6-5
TGTGCCAGCAGTTCGGTCCACTGGACCAAAAACATTCAGTACTTC
CASSSVHWTKNIQYF
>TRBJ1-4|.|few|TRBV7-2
TGTGCCAGCAGCTTAAATTACGGGCGGACGGCGAATGAAAAACTGTTTTTT
CASSLNYGRTANEKLFF
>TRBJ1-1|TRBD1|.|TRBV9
TGTGCCAGCAGCGGTGGACAGGACTACACTGAAGCTTTCTTT
CASSGGQDYTEAFF
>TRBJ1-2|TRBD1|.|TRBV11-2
TGTGCCAGCAGCTTCTCAGGGGGCGTAGCTCATGGCTACACCTTC
CASSFSGGVAHGYTF
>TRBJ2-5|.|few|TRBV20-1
TGCAGTGCTAGTGTTGTATTACAAGAGACCCAGTACTTC
CSASVVLQETQYF
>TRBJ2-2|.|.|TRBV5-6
TGTGCCAGCAGCTTGGTTGGGACCGGGGAGCTGTTTTTT
CASSLVGTGELFF
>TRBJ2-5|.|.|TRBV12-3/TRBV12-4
TGTGCCAGCAGTTTAGAAGAGACCCAGTACTTC
CASSLEETQYF
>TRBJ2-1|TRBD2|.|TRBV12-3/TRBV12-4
TGTGCCAGCAGCCCGCTAGCGGTCAATGAGCAGTTCTTC
CASSPLAVNEQFF
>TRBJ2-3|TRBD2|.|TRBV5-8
TGTGCCAGCAGCTCTCCGACTAGCGATACGCAGTATTTT
CASSSPTSDTQYF
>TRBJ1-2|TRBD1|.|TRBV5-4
TGTGCCAGCAGCCGGACAACAGGGGGGTATGGCTACACCTTC
CASSRTTGGYGYTF
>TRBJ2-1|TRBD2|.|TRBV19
TGTGCCAGCCGGGACTATTACAATGAGCAGTTCTTC
CASRDYYNEQFF
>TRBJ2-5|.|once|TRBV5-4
TGTGCCAGCAGCTTGGAAGACAGGCCACAAGAGACCCAGTACTTC
CASSLEDRPQETQYF
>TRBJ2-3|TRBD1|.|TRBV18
TGTGCCAGCTCACCGACAGGGGAGAGGGATACGCAGTATTTT
CASSPTGERDTQYF
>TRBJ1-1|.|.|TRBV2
TGTGCCAGCAGTGATGTGCCTGGGAAGAACACTGAAGCTTTCTTT
CASSDVPGKNTEAFF
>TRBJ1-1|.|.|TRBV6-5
TGTGCCAGCAGTTCCCCCAGGGGAAGGAACACTGAAGCTTTCTTT
CASSSPRGRNTEAFF
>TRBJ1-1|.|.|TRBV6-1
TGTGCCAGCAGTGAATTAGGACAGTTGAACACTGAAGCTTTCTTT
CASSELGQLNTEAFF
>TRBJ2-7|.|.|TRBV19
TGTGCCAGTAGTCACGGGCTAGTCTACGAGCAGTACTTC
CASSHGLVYEQYF
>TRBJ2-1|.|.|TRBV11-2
TGTGCCAGCAGCCTCGAGGGCTACTGGAATGAGCAGTTCTTC
CASSLEGYWNEQFF
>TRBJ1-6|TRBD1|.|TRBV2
TGTGCCAGCAGGACAGGGTGGACCAATTCACCCCTCCACTTT
CASRTGWTNSPLHF
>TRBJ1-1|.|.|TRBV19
TGTGCCAGTAGTACCGCCCGAGGAAGGGGGGACACTGAAGCTTTCTTT
CASSTARGRGDTEAFF
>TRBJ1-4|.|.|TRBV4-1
TGCGCCAGCAGCCAAGATCCGGGGGCTGGGGGTGAAAAACTGTTTTTT
CASSQDPGAGGEKLFF
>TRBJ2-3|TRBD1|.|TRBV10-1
TGCGCCAGCTCGACAGGGGGCACAGATACGCAGTATTTT
CASSTGGTDTQYF
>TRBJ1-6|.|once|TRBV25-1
TGTGCCAGCAGTGAATTGAACAATTCACCCCTCCACTTT
CASSELNNSPLHF
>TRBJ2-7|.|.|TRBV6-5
TGTGCCAGCAGTTACTTCGGCGGATCCTACGAGCAGTACTTC
CASSYFGGSYEQYF
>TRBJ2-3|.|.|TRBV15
TGTGCCACCAGCAGAGAGTGGAGTACAGATACGCAGTATTTT
CATSREWSTDTQYF
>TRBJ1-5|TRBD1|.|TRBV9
TGTGCCAGCAGCGTACAGGCAGGGGGTCAGCCCCAGCATTTT
CASSVQAGGQPQHF
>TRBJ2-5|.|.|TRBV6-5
TGTGCCAGCACCCTTAGGGGGGAGCCCGCAGAGACCCAGTACTTC
CASTLRGEPAETQYF
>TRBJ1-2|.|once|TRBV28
TGTGCCAGCAGTTACGGGGCCAACTATGGCTACACCTTC
CASSYGANYGYTF
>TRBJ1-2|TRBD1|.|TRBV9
TGTGCCAGCAGCCCGTACTTGGACAGGGACCTCAGGCGCTATGGCTACACCTTC
CASSPYLDRDLRRYGYTF
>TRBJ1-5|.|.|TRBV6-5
TGTGCCAGCAGTTATCATGGGGAATATCAGCCCCAGCATTTT
CASSYHGEYQPQHF
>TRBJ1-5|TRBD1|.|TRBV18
TGTGCCAGCTCACCGACAGGGGTTAGAAATCAGCCCCAGCATTTT
CASSPTGVRNQPQHF
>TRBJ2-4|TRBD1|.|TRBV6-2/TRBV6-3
TGTGCCAGCAGTCAAACCGGGACAGGGAGAAACATTCAGTACTTC
CASSQTGTGRNIQYF
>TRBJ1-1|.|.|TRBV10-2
TGCGCCAGCAGTGAGTTTAGGGCACCCTTGGGCACTGAAGCTTTCTTT
CASSEFRAPLGTEAFF
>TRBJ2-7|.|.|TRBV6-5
TGTGCCAGCAGTCTGAGGCAGGGTTTGGACGAGCAGTACTTC
CASSLRQGLDEQYF
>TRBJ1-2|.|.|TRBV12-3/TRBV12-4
TGTGCCAGCGGGGCCGGCTATGGCTACACCTTC
CASGAGYGYTF
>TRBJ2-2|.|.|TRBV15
TGTGCCACCAGCAGACAGACAAACGGGGAGCTGTTTTTT
CATSRQTNGELFF